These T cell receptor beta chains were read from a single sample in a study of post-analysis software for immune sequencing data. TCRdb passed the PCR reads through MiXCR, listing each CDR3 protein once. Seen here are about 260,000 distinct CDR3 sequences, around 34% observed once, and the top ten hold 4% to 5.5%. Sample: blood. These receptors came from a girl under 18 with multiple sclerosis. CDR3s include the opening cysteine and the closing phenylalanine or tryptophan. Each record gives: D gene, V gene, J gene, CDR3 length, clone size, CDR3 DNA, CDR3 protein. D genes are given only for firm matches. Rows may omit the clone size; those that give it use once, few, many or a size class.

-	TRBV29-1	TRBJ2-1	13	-	TGCAGCGTTGCAGGCGGGAAGTACAATGAGCAGTTCTTC	CSVAGGKYNEQFF
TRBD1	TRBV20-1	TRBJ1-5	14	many	TGCAGTGCTAGAGGGGACAGGGCAAATCAGCCCCAGCATTTT	CSARGDRANQPQHF
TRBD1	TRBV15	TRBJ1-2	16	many	TGTGCCACCCACATAGGCGCGGGACAGGCCGGGTTTGGCTACACCTTC	CATHIGAGQAGFGYTF
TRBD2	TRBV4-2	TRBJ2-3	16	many	TGTGCCAGCACCCCCGGGACTAGCGGAGCCACAGATACGCAGTATTTT	CASTPGTSGATDTQYF
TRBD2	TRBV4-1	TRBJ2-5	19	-	TGCGCCAGCAGCCCAACTTCTTCCGGGACTAGCGGGAGGAATGATGGGCAGTACTTC	CASSPTSSGTSGRNDGQYF
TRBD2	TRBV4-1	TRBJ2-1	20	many	TGCGCCAGCAGCTCTCCGGGACTAGCGGGAGGGCCGAGGTCCTACAATGAGCAGTTCTTC	CASSSPGLAGGPRSYNEQFF
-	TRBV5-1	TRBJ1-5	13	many	TGCGCCAGCAGTACGAGCGGGGATCAGCCCCAGCATTTT	CASSTSGDQPQHF
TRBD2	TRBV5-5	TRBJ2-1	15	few	TGTGCCAGCTCCCCGGGACTAGGACTTTACAATGAGCAGTTCTTC	CASSPGLGLYNEQFF
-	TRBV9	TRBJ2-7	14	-	TGTGCCAGCAGCCCATTGGCAGTCTCCTACGAGCAGTACTTC	CASSPLAVSYEQYF
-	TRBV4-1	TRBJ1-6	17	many	TGCGCCAGCAGCATTCAGAGGGCCCTTGGCCTCCCCTCACCCCTCCACTTT	CASSIQRALGLPSPLHF
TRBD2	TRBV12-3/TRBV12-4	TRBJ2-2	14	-	TGTGCCAGCAGTTGGGACTACGACACCGGGGAGCTGTTTTTT	CASSWDYDTGELFF
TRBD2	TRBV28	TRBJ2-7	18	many	TGTGCCAGCAGTTACGACGACCAGGGACTAGCGGGGCCCTACGAGCAGTACTTC	CASSYDDQGLAGPYEQYF
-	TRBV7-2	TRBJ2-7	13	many	TGTGCCAGCAGCTCCGGGGCAATGGACGAGCAGTACTTC	CASSSGAMDEQYF
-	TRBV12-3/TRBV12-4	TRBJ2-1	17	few	TGTGCCAGCAGCCCTGGACAGATTAGGTATTCCTACGATGAGCAGTTCTTC	CASSPGQIRYSYDEQFF
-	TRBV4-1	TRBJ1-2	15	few	TGCGCCAGCAGCCCCGGCGAGGGAACTAACTATGGCTACACCTTC	CASSPGEGTNYGYTF
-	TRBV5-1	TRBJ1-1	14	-	TGCGCCAGCAGCTTACCGGGGGCCGACACTGAAGCTTTCTTT	CASSLPGADTEAFF
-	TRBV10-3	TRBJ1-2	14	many	TGTGCCATCAACTCACAGGGAACTAACTATGGCTACACCTTC	CAINSQGTNYGYTF
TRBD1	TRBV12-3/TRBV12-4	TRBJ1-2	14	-	TGTGCCAGCAGCGGGGACAGGGGAGGCTATGGCTACACCTTC	CASSGDRGGYGYTF
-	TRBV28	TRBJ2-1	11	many	TGTGCCAGCAGTTCCATGACAGAACAGTTCTTC	CASSSMTEQFF
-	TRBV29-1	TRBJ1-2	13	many	TGCAGCGTTGAAAAGGGGGGCCTGGGTGGCTACACCTTC	CSVEKGGLGGYTF
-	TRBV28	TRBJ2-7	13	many	TGTGCCAGCAGTTTACAGGGTAGCAACGAGCAGTACTTC	CASSLQGSNEQYF
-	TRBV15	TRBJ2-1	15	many	TGTGCCACCAGCAGAGGCAGGGGGGCGGTGTATGAGCAGTTCTTC	CATSRGRGAVYEQFF
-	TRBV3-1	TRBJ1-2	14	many	TGTGCCAGCAGCCAAGGTGGTCGGGGCTATGGCTACACCTTC	CASSQGGRGYGYTF
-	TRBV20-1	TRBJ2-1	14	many	TGCAGTGCTAGCGGCCTGAGCTCCTACAATGAGCAGTTCTTC	CSASGLSSYNEQFF
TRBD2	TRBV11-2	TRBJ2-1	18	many	TGTGCCAGCAAAGGAGGGCTAGCGGAGGAGAGCTCCTACAATGAGCAGTTCTTC	CASKGGLAEESSYNEQFF
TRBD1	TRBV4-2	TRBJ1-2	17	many	TGTGCCAGCAGCCAAGATGGGACAGGACAAGGACTGGGTGGCTACACCTTC	CASSQDGTGQGLGGYTF
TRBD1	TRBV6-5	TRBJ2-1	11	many	TGTGCCACCCTAGTGGGACAGACAAAGTTCTTC	CATLVGQTKFF
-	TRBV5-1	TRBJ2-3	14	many	TGCGCCAGCAGCTTGTCGGGGTCCACAGATACGCAGTATTTT	CASSLSGSTDTQYF
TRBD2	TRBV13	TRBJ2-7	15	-	TGTGCCAGCAGCTTACTAGCGGGACCTGGTGACGAGCAGTACTTC	CASSLLAGPGDEQYF
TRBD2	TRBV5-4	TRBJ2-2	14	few	TGTGCCAGCAGATGGGGGGGAAGCACCGGGGAGCTGTTTTTT	CASRWGGSTGELFF
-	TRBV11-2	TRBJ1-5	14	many	TGTGCCAGCAGCTCCGCCGGCAGGAATCAGCCCCAGCATTTT	CASSSAGRNQPQHF
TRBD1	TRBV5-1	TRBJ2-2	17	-	TGCGCCAGCAGCTTTGGGACAGGGAACGCGCACACCGGGGAGCTGTTTTTT	CASSFGTGNAHTGELFF
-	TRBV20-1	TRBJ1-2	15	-	TGCAGTGCGAGTCCCCCCGGGGCAGAAAACTATGGCTACACCTTC	CSASPPGAENYGYTF
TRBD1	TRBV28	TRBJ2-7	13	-	TGTGCCAGCAACCTACAGGGGTCCTACGAGCAGTACTTC	CASNLQGSYEQYF
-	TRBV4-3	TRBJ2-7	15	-	TGCGCCAGCAGCCAAGATCGGGGCCGAATGTACGAGCAGTACTTC	CASSQDRGRMYEQYF
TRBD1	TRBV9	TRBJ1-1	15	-	TGTGCCAGCAGCGAGGCCGGAGGGACAGTCACTGAAGCTTTCTTT	CASSEAGGTVTEAFF
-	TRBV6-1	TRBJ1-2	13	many	TGTGCCAGCAGTGAATCCTCTAACTATGGCTACACCTTC	CASSESSNYGYTF
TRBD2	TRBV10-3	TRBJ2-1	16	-	TGTGCCATCCGGGGACTAGCGGGGGGGCCTGGGAATGAGCAGTTCTTC	CAIRGLAGGPGNEQFF
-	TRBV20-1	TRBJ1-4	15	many	TGCAGTGCTAGAGATCCAGGGTCATCTAATGAAAAACTGTTTTTT	CSARDPGSSNEKLFF
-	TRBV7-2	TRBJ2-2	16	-	TGTGCCAGCAGCTTGACGAGGGGCGCCGGCTTCGGGGAGCTGTTTTTT	CASSLTRGAGFGELFF
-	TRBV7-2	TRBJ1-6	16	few	TGTGCCAGCAGCCGCAACCCCGGGACGGAGAATTCACCCCTCCACTTT	CASSRNPGTENSPLHF
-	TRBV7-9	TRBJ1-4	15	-	TGTGCCAGCAGCTCCCAGGGATTCGTAGATGAAAAACTGTTTTTT	CASSSQGFVDEKLFF
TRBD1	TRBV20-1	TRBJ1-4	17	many	TGCAGTGCTTTACAGGGGTTTGGACTTCGGAGGGAGGAAAAACTGTTTTTT	CSALQGFGLRREEKLFF
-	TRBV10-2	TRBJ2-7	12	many	TGCGCCAGCAGTGAGTCGGGTTTCGAGCAGTACTTC	CASSESGFEQYF
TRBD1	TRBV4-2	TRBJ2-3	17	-	TGTGCCAGCAGCCAAGTAACTGACAGGGCCCGCACAGATACGCAGTATTTT	CASSQVTDRARTDTQYF
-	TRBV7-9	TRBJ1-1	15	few	TGTGCCAGCAGCTTAGATGTAGGGGTGAACACTGAAGCTTTCTTT	CASSLDVGVNTEAFF
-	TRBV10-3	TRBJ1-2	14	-	TGTGCCGTCAGTGAGTCGAGGGCTAATTATGGCTACACCTTC	CAVSESRANYGYTF
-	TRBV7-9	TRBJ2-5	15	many	TGTGCCAGCAGCCCTGAATCGGGGTCGGGAAAGACCCAGTACTTC	CASSPESGSGKTQYF
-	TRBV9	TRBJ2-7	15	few	TGTGCCAGCAGCGTCCGCCCCCTACCCTACAATGAGCAGTACTTC	CASSVRPLPYNEQYF
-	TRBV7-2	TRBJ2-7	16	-	TGTGCCAGCAGCCCCCCGTCGCGACTATTCTCCTACGAGCAGTACTTC	CASSPPSRLFSYEQYF
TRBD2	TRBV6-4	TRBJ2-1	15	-	TGTGCCAGCAGTGACTCGCCTAGCGGCTACAATGAGCAGTTCTTC	CASSDSPSGYNEQFF
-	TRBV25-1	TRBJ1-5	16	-	TGTGCCAGCAGTCGAGGGGACGACTATAGCAATCAGCCCCAGCATTTT	CASSRGDDYSNQPQHF
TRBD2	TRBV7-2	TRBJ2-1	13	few	TGTGCCAGCAGCTCGGCTTTAGCGGGGGAGCAGTTCTTC	CASSSALAGEQFF
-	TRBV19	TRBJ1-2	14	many	TGTGCCAGTAGCCCACCAGGGACTTTAAAAGGCTACACCTTC	CASSPPGTLKGYTF
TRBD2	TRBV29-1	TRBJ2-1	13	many	TGCAGCGTTGAAGAGGGAGGGCCGGATGAGCAGTTCTTC	CSVEEGGPDEQFF
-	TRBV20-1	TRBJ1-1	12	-	TGCAGTGTCGGGCGCGGGGACACTGAAGCTTTCTTT	CSVGRGDTEAFF